This T cell receptor beta chain came from a study of cytomegalovirus exposure and HLA in healthy donors. Details on this clone: The target antigen is unknown.

Points from the study as a whole: Diagnosis of cytomegalovirus status made by the classifier reportedly showed high specificity and sensitivity. Accurate predictions that matched the HLA-A and HLA-B alleles of most subjects were reportedly made from TCR beta sequences. Segments of the TCR beta V type were, in most cases, productive about 87% or about 30% of the time in an earlier analysis.

13 Jbeta primers and 60 Vbeta primers were used for the PCR. Using immunoSEQ multiplex PCR, the repertoire was profiled, and TCRdb retains in-frame clones only, with some absent. This table lists around 100,000 clones. The receptor's source is a man aged 45-60 years in good health and CMV-seronegative. The sample consisted of PBMCs.

DNA of the CDR3: TGTGCCAGCAGCCCAGAACAGTCAAGGAACTATGGCTACACCTTC. Amino acids: CASSPEQSRNYGYTF. The gene calls are TRBV7-2 and TRBJ1-2; D gene ambiguous. Germline CDR1 and CDR2: SGHTA and FQGNSA. V gave up 5 bases and J gave up 2 bases, with 15 bases separating them. This CDR3 spans 15 amino acids.